This entry lists 19 T cell receptor beta chains sequenced from one sample in a study of blood T cell repertoires in COVID-19. Sequencing was performed with immunoSEQ multiplex PCR; in TCRdb, only in-frame clones are kept and a portion is missing. The top ten hold over 1% of the sample, which has 350,000 to 450,000 clones, roughly 90% seen once. Sequenced: peripheral blood. The receptors were gathered from a man aged 35-49 years with acute or convalescent COVID-19.

The chain links TRBV27 to TRBJ2-7; the match to TRBD2 covers 10 bases. The length of the CDR3 is 21 residues. V trimming: 8 bases; J trimming: 3 bases; junction bases outside the gene matches: 28. Germline CDR1 MNHEY, CDR2 SMNVEV (reference sequence). Here the CDR3 DNA reads TGTGCCAGCTCGCCCGCTGAAGCGGGAGGGTTCACACCTACGAGGAACTACGAGCAGTACTTC. Its translation is CASSPAEAGGFTPTRNYEQYF.

CDR3 bases: TGTGCCAGCAGCAGACAGGGGTACCTGTACGGCTACACCTTC. Amino acid sequence: CASSRQGYLYGYTF. The rearrangement uses TRBV5-4 and TRBJ1-2, with 8 bases fitting TRBD1. Germline values: CDR1 SGHNT, CDR2 YYREEE (reference sequence). This CDR3 is built from 14 residues. Trimming took 4 bases from V and 8 from J; bases not matched to a gene: 10. The full variable domain, its missing parts supplied by reference TRBV5-4 and TRBJ1-2, is ETGVTQSPTHLIKTRGQQVTLRCSSQSGHNTVSWYQQALGQGPQFIFQYYREEENGRGNFPPRFSGLQFPNYSSELNVNALELDDSALYLCASSRQGYLYGYTFGSGTRLTVV.

The chain carries TRBV5-4 and TRBJ2-3; the match to TRBD2 covers 11 bases. The ends lost 4 bases at V and 1 base at J; junction bases unmatched: 8. CDR3 length equals 17 residues. Germline CDR1 and CDR2: SGHNT and YYREEE (reference sequence). CDR3 amino acids: CASSVGLAGGGTDTQYF. CDR3 DNA: TGTGCCAGCAGCGTCGGACTAGCGGGTGGAGGCACAGATACGCAGTATTTT.

J is TRBJ2-7 and V is TRBV9; 7 nucleotides line up with TRBD1. Trimming cost V 3 bases and J 2 bases; bases outside gene matches: 5. The CDR3 runs 14 residues. Germline CDR1 is SGDLS and CDR2 is YYNGEE. The CDR3 reads CASSGTGQTYEQYF. DNA of the CDR3: TGTGCCAGCAGCGGGACAGGCCAGACCTACGAGCAGTACTTC.

The rearrangement uses TRBV4-1 and TRBJ2-1; 10 bases line up with TRBD2. Looked up from germline, CDR1 is MGHRA and CDR2 is YSYEKL. The ends lost 2 bases at V and 3 bases at J; junction bases unmatched: 10. This CDR3 is 18 amino acids long. The DNA for the CDR3 is TGCGCCAGCAGCCAACCCCCATCCCCTAGCGGGAGCTACAATGAGCAGTTCTTC. Translation: CASSQPPSPSGSYNEQFF.

The chain couples TRBV27 to TRBJ2-7, with 7 nucleotides matching TRBD1. Trimming removed 3 bases from V and 2 bases from J; junction bases left unmatched: 7. Germline V gene data show CDR1 as MNHEY and CDR2 as SMNVEV (reference sequence). There are 15 residues in the CDR3. The CDR3 here is CASSFKTGVTYEQYF. The CDR3 DNA sequence: TGTGCCAGCAGTTTTAAAACAGGGGTTACCTACGAGCAGTACTTC.

V usage is TRBV5-1 and J usage is TRBJ1-6; TRBD1 is a possible D gene (6 bases). CDR3 length: 16 amino acids. V was trimmed by 6 bases and J by 6 bases, leaving 19 bases between them. The germline V gene encodes CDR1 SGHRS and CDR2 YFSETQ. CDR3 nucleotide sequence: TGCGCCAGCACCCAACAGGGCCAGACGGGTAATTCACCCCTCCACTTT. Protein product: CASTQQGQTGNSPLHF.

The V call is TRBV12-3 or TRBV12-4, the J call TRBJ2-2; D is undetermined. V lost 7 bases and J 5 bases, leaving 11 bases between the germline ends. This CDR3 has 13 residues. As DNA, the CDR3 is TGTGCCAGCATCTCGGCCGGGACCGGGGAGCTGTTTTTT. Protein product: CASISAGTGELFF.

This chain joins TRBV3-1 (or the pseudogene TRBV3-2) and TRBJ2-7; D ambiguous. The CDR3 covers 14 residues. V was clipped by 6 bases and J by 0 bases, with 12 bases between them. The germline gives CDR1 LGHDT, CDR2 YNNKEL (reference sequence). The CDR3 protein is CASSLSYNSYEQYF. As DNA, the CDR3 is TGTGCCAGCAGTCTTTCTTACAACTCCTACGAGCAGTACTTC.

V gene TRBV6-2 or TRBV6-3 combines with J gene TRBJ1-5; D call uncertain. There are 17 residues in the CDR3. Trimming removed 4 bases from V and 2 bases from J, with 18 bases in between. Germline CDR1 reads MNHEY; CDR2 reads SVGEGT. As DNA, the CDR3 is TGTGCCAGCAGTTGGATTCCGGGAGGACGAGGCAATCAGCCCCAGCATTTT. As protein: CASSWIPGGRGNQPQHF.

A word on this clone: Additional DNA sequences in this sample encode the identical CDR3. The rearrangement uses TRBV19 and TRBJ1-5, with D possibly TRBD1 on 5 matching bases. The V gene's germline CDR1 is LNHDA and CDR2 SQIVND (reference sequence). V dropped 2 bases and J dropped 3 bases, with 8 bases sitting between them. The length of the CDR3 is 14 residues. The CDR3 DNA follows: TGTGCCAGTAGTATACGACAGAACAATCAGCCCCAGCATTTT. Translating gives CASSIRQNNQPQHF. Full variable domain (rest looked up from reference TRBV19 and TRBJ1-5): DGGITQSPKYLFRKEGQNVTLSCEQNLNHDAMYWYRQDPGQGLRLIYYSQIVNDFQKGDIAEGYSVSREKKESFPLTVTSAQKNPTAFYLCASSIRQNNQPQHFGDGTRLSIL.

The chain carries TRBV30 and TRBJ1-1, with D tentatively TRBD1 (5 bases). The germline V gene has CDR1 GTSNPN and CDR2 SVGIG (reference sequence). Trimming cost V 2 bases and J 1 base, with 14 bases left between them. CDR3 length: 15 amino acids. This chain's CDR3 is CAWSPFMGRNTEAFF. The CDR3 DNA reads as TGTGCCTGGAGTCCATTTATGGGGCGGAACACTGAAGCTTTCTTT. The full variable domain, completed using reference TRBV30 and TRBJ1-1, is SQTIHQWPATLVQPVGSPLSLECTVEGTSNPNLYWYRQAAGRGLQLLFYSVGIGQISSEVPQNLSASRPQDRQFILSSKKLLLSDSGFYLCAWSPFMGRNTEAFFGQGTRLTVV.

The chain links TRBV6-6 to TRBJ1-2; 7 nucleotides line up with TRBD1. The length of the CDR3 is 14 residues. Germline-derived CDR1 and CDR2 are MNHNY and SVGAGI (reference sequence). V lost 8 bases, J lost 4 bases, and 10 bases stayed unmatched. The CDR3: CASAETGQSYGYTF. The CDR3 DNA reads TGTGCCAGCGCCGAAACGGGACAGAGCTATGGCTACACCTTC.

The J gene is TRBJ2-1, the V gene TRBV7-2, with D unresolved. Germline CDR1 SGHTA, CDR2 FQGNSA. Trimming removed 6 bases at V and 4 bases at J, with 16 bases between. There are 15 residues in the CDR3. CDR3 sequence (DNA): TGTGCCAGCAGTCGAACCTCACAACAGTACAATGAGCAGTTCTTC. Its protein product is CASSRTSQQYNEQFF.

With regard to this clone: One end of the junction fails to match germline, which may point to a read error. V usage is TRBV19 and J usage is TRBJ2-7; possible D gene TRBD2, 6 bases. In germline, CDR1 is LNHDA, CDR2 SQIVND (reference sequence). This CDR3 has 13 residues. As DNA, the CDR3 is TGTGCCAGTAGTATGGAGGGAACCTACGGGCAGTACTTC. This gives the protein CASSMEGTYGQYF. The complete variable domain, with remaining parts taken from reference TRBV19 and TRBJ2-7, reads DGGITQSPKYLFRKEGQNVTLSCEQNLNHDAMYWYRQDPGQGLRLIYYSQIVNDFQKGDIAEGYSVSREKKESFPLTVTSAQKNPTAFYLCASSMEGTYGQYFGPGTRLTVT.

This clone was seen only once. The chain combines TRBV28 with TRBJ1-5; tentative D call: TRBD1 (5 bases). This CDR3 has 15 amino acids. The germline gives CDR1 MDHEN, CDR2 SYDVKM. The V and J ends lost 6 bases and 3 bases respectively, with 15 bases between them. The CDR3 DNA follows: TGTGCCAGCAGCGGAATTCAGGGAAACAATCAGCCCCAGCATTTT. It encodes CASSGIQGNNQPQHF. The full variable domain, completed using reference TRBV28 and TRBJ1-5, is DVKVTQSSRYLVKRTGEKVFLECVQDMDHENMFWYRQDPGLGLRLIYFSYDVKMKEKGDIPEGYSVSREKKERFSLILESASTNQTSMYLCASSGIQGNNQPQHFGDGTRLSIL.

CDR3 protein: CATSQGNTGELFF. The CDR3 bases are TGTGCCACCAGTCAGGGTAACACCGGGGAGCTGTTTTTT. The chain carries TRBV24-1 and TRBJ2-2; D might be TRBD1 (5 bases). The CDR3 totals 13 residues. Germline V gene lookup returns CDR1 KGHDR and CDR2 SFDVKD. The V gene lost 6 bases and the J gene lost 2 bases, with 6 bases spanning the gap.

This rearrangement joins TRBV4-3 to TRBJ1-4; 8 bases map to TRBD1. This CDR3 has 17 amino acids. CDR1 LGHNA and CDR2 YSLEER come from the germline V gene. V was clipped by 4 bases and J by 0 bases; unmatched bases: 7. As DNA, the CDR3 is TGCGCCAGCAGCCGAGGACAGGGATCCACAACTAATGAAAAACTGTTTTTT. It translates to CASSRGQGSTTNEKLFF.

V is TRBV11-3 and J is TRBJ2-3, with TRBD2 matching over 8 bases. V lost 3 bases to trimming and J lost 4 bases; unmatched junction nucleotides: 9. This CDR3 is built from 16 residues. Looked up from germline, CDR1 is SGHNT and CDR2 is YENEEA. In DNA, the CDR3 is TGTGCCAGCAGCTTCCTATCTCGGGGGGGCCCAGATACGCAGTATTTT. Protein: CASSFLSRGGPDTQYF.